Following are 15 T cell receptor beta chains from one sample sequenced in a study of cytomegalovirus exposure and HLA in healthy donors. Both 60 Vbeta primers and 13 Jbeta primers went into the PCR. Using immunoSEQ multiplex PCR, the repertoire was profiled, and TCRdb retains in-frame clones only, with some absent. The sample lists about 210,000 clones; about 80% were seen once. Sequenced sample: PBMCs. The receptors were sampled from a man aged 40-49 years in good health and CMV-seropositive.

This clone came up a few times. The V gene is TRBV6-5, the J gene TRBJ1-5, with D possibly matching TRBD1 (5 bases). Trimming removed 5 bases at V and 3 bases at J, with 11 bases between. Germline CDR1 and CDR2: MNHEY and SVGAGI. The CDR3 sequence is 14 residues long. The CDR3 spells CASSPDSPNQPQHF. CDR3 bases: TGTGCCAGCAGTCCCGACAGTCCCAATCAGCCCCAGCATTTT.

The chain carries TRBV29-1 and TRBJ1-5, with D unclear. This CDR3 spans 13 amino acids. Between the trimmed V and J ends, which lost 5 bases and 1 base, there was a span of 9 bases. CDR1 and CDR2 from the germline V gene are SQVTM and ANQGSEA. The CDR3 loop reads CSVRGGSNQPQHF. The CDR3 DNA reads TGCAGCGTTCGGGGTGGGAGCAATCAGCCCCAGCATTTT.

V is TRBV9 and J is TRBJ1-1; TRBD1 matches at 8 bases. This CDR3 contains 15 residues. The junction had 15 bases not matched to a gene; V was cut back by 3 bases and J by 11 bases. The germline V gene encodes CDR1 SGDLS and CDR2 YYNGEE. The CDR3 DNA reads TGTGCCAGCAGCGGAGCCGCAGGGGGCAGGGGGCATGCTTTCTTT. This translates into CASSGAAGGRGHAFF.

V and J are TRBV18 and TRBJ2-1; D is ambiguous. The CDR3 extends over 15 amino acids. Germline values: CDR1 KGHSH, CDR2 LQKENI. V lost 2 bases, J lost 0 bases, and 8 bases lay in between. The CDR3 is CASSPEASSYNEQFF. In DNA form, the CDR3 reads TGTGCCAGCTCACCAGAGGCGAGCTCCTACAATGAGCAGTTCTTC.

This clone was picked up one time. V is TRBV11-3 and J is TRBJ2-1, with TRBD2 identical over 12 bases. V lost 2 bases, J lost 9 bases, and 11 bases stayed unmatched. The germline V gene has CDR1 SGHNT and CDR2 YENEEA. CDR3 length equals 17 residues. The CDR3 sequence is CASSLRASGRERGEQFF. The CDR3 nucleotides are TGTGCCAGCAGCTTACGGGCTAGCGGGAGGGAACGGGGTGAGCAGTTCTTC. The whole variable domain, remainder taken from reference TRBV11-3 and TRBJ2-1, is EAGVVQSPRYKIIEKKQPVAFWCNPISGHNTLYWYLQNLGQGPELLIRYENEEAVDDSQLPKDRFSAERLKGVDSTLKIQPAELGDSAVYLCASSLRASGRERGEQFFGPGTRLTVL.

The chain couples TRBV15 to TRBJ2-1; the D gene is possibly TRBD1 (5 bases). V was cut by 1 base and J by 2 bases, with 18 bases left in between. Germline lookup yields CDR1 LNHNV and CDR2 YYDKDF (reference sequence). The CDR3 loop spans 18 amino acids. This chain's CDR3 is CATSRGPGLAEPYNEQFF. The DNA of the CDR3 is TGTGCCACCAGCAGAGGCCCAGGGCTCGCGGAGCCCTACAATGAGCAGTTCTTC.

This clone was seen only once. The rearrangement joins TRBV19 to TRBJ1-2, with D possibly matching TRBD1 (6 bases). The CDR3 contains 16 residues. Germline CDR1 and CDR2: LNHDA and SQIVND (reference sequence). Between the trimmed V and J ends, which lost 0 bases and 8 bases, there was a span of 19 bases. CDR3 in amino acids: CASSIDPNRVSKGYTF. CDR3 coding DNA: TGTGCCAGTAGTATAGACCCGAACAGGGTCTCAAAAGGCTACACCTTC.

J is TRBJ2-3 and V is TRBV7-2; maybe TRBD2 (5 bases). This CDR3 has 17 amino acids. Deletions cut 1 base from V and 2 bases from J, with 16 bases between. Germline values: CDR1 SGHTA, CDR2 FQGNSA. CDR3 sequence reads: CASSLVGLPGNTDTQYF. In nucleotides, the CDR3 is TGTGCCAGCAGCTTAGTTGGACTCCCGGGGAACACAGATACGCAGTATTTT.

This clone was counted a few times. The sample carries other DNA sequences with the same CDR3. The rearrangement uses TRBV30 and TRBJ1-5, with D uncertain. The CDR3 is 13 amino acids. The V end was cut by 0 bases, the J end by 4 bases, with 7 bases between. Germline values: CDR1 GTSNPN, CDR2 SVGIG (reference sequence). As DNA, the CDR3 is TGTGCCTGGAGTGTGAGAGGAAATCAGCCCCAGCATTTT. Its protein is CAWSVRGNQPQHF.

The chain recombines TRBV7-9 with TRBJ2-1; possible D gene TRBD2, 6 bases. Germline assignment: CDR1 SEHNR and CDR2 FQNEAQ (reference sequence). The CDR3 loop spans 13 amino acids. Between the trimmed V and J ends, which lost 3 bases and 7 bases, there was a span of 10 bases. The CDR3 coding sequence is TGTGCCAGCAGCTTCGGAGGGAGGAATGAGCAGTTCTTC. Its translation is CASSFGGRNEQFF.

The chain employs TRBV9 and TRBJ2-5; no clear D. The V end was cut by 4 bases, the J end by 1 base, with 11 bases between. The CDR3 has 14 residues. The germline CDR1 and CDR2 sequences are SGDLS and YYNGEE. This CDR3 is CASSPQVSQETQYF. The CDR3 DNA is TGTGCCAGCAGCCCCCAAGTCAGCCAAGAGACCCAGTACTTC. Complete variable domain (other parts from reference TRBV9 and TRBJ2-5): DSGVTQTPKHLITATGQRVTLRCSPRSGDLSVYWYQQSLDQGLQFLIQYYNGEERAKGNILERFSAQQFPDLHSELNLSSLELGDSALYFCASSPQVSQETQYFGPGTRLLVL.

The chain couples TRBV4-2 to TRBJ2-7, with TRBD2 matching 10 bases. V lost 3 bases, J lost 4 bases, and 3 bases stayed unmatched. CDR1 and CDR2 (germline): LGHNA, YNFKEQ. This CDR3 comprises 14 residues. The CDR3 DNA sequence: TGTGCCAGCAGCCATAGGACTAGCGGTTACGAGCAGTACTTC. This gives the protein CASSHRTSGYEQYF.

Comments on this clone: The sample contains more than one DNA sequence encoding this CDR3. This rearrangement joins TRBV2 to TRBJ2-5, with 7 bases aligning to TRBD2. The CDR3 extends over 14 amino acids. Germline V gene lookup returns CDR1 SNHLY and CDR2 FYNNEI. V gave up 3 bases and J gave up 3 bases; unmatched junction bases: 4. The CDR3 DNA sequence: TGTGCCAGCAGTGATCTGGCGGGAGAAGAGACCCAGTACTTC. Its protein product is CASSDLAGEETQYF.

This clone appeared once. J is TRBJ2-1 and V is TRBV27; TRBD1 is a possible D gene (6 bases). CDR3 length equals 14 residues. Germline-derived CDR1 and CDR2 are MNHEY and SMNVEV (reference sequence). V gave up 2 bases and J gave up 10 bases, with 15 bases separating them. CDR3 loop: CASSLGLADREQFF. The CDR3 DNA sequence: TGTGCCAGCAGTTTAGGGCTAGCCGACAGGGAGCAGTTCTTC.

This clone was found once. The chain joins TRBV4-2 to TRBJ2-7; 7 bases align to TRBD2. V was pared by 4 bases and J by 0 bases, with 6 bases of the junction left unmatched. CDR1 LGHNA and CDR2 YNFKEQ come from the germline V gene. The CDR3 contains 15 residues. Written as DNA, the CDR3 is TGTGCCAGCAGCCCTTTGGGGGGGAACTCCTACGAGCAGTACTTC. Its translation: CASSPLGGNSYEQYF.